The source of this TCR beta chain is a study of monozygotic twins with inflammatory bowel disease (dated 2019 in TCRdb). Turning to the overall study: A total of 28 monozygotic twin pairs were included in the full study, comprising nine German pairs (four IBD-concordant, five IBD-discordant) and 19 IBD-discordant Danish pairs. Disease-associated traits were sought mainly through comparisons between IBD patients and their genetically identical healthy co-twins within discordant pairs. Each individual had, on average, about 151 000 unique TCRalpha sequences and 181 000 unique TCRbeta sequences available for analysis.

Study-wide findings and limitations: Different T cell subtypes could not be distinguished in the analysis. Concordant and discordant twins showed no difference in repertoire similarity, possibly because of limited statistical power. Compared with healthy twins, IBD patients shared fewer clonotypes with other individuals, and the difference was most pronounced in patients with signs of disease activity. No single strong signal or clonotype linked to IBD turned up in the results, so the idea that one exists was not supported. Measured by the inverse Simpson index, TCRbeta repertoire diversity was lower in IBD patients than in their healthy co-twins. Differing immunosuppressive treatments among patients may have added background noise and inter-individual variability to the repertoires.

Library preparation employed 5' RACE. Preparation of each TCR library used 3,500 to 4,500 ng of total RNA. For each sample, cDNA synthesis with SMARTScribe reverse transcriptase was split into eight separate reactions. During cDNA synthesis, template switching was used to introduce unique molecular identifiers that contained a 6-nucleotide sample barcode. TCRalpha and TCRbeta cDNA was amplified by two nested PCRs of around 16 and 10 cycles, with bead purification after each PCR. Before amplification, the cDNA was treated with uracil DNA-glycosylase and purified using the QIAquick PCR purification kit. The second PCR was the step at which Illumina TruSeq-compatible adapters and sample-specific barcodes were added. Library quality and concentration were checked on TapeStation and Qubit, and libraries were pooled at around 4.7 ng each. The pooled libraries were sequenced with 2 x 100 bp reads and custom sequencing primers on an Illumina HiSeq2500 single-index Rapid Run. For the original study's pipeline: MiGEC version 1.2.6 was used for UMI-based consensus assembly, which corrected PCR and sequencing errors. MiXCR version 2.1.1 handled V(D)J alignment, clonotype assembly and CDR3 extraction. Gene usage, clonotype sharing and MAIT/NKT TCR abundance were normalised by analysing the top 1000, 10 000 and 20 000 clonotypes per sample. Diversity was computed as the inverse Simpson index with the vegan R package after downsampling to 27 000 UMIs. Statistical testing used paired Mann-Whitney U tests on the discordant twin pairs and applied Benjamini-Hochberg correction for multiple testing. TCRdb reprocessed the raw reads; every CDR3 protein sequence is a single record, and DNA is not supplied. Clone size and V and J calls follow TCRdb, not the original study. The sample table includes 300,000 to 400,000 distinct CDR3 sequences. The top ten clones comprise roughly 2.6% of the sample.

From each donor, a roughly 2.5 ml peripheral blood sample was drawn into PAXgene tubes and stored at -80 degrees C. Total RNA was isolated from whole blood with the PAXgene blood miRNA kit on an automated QIAcube, without T cell sorting. Peripheral blood from monozygotic twin pairs concordant or discordant for inflammatory bowel disease was subjected to deep TCRalpha and TCRbeta repertoire profiling with unique molecular barcoding. Smoking habits were recorded for all twin pairs, and each individual was classified as a current, former or never smoker. Details on this clonotype: Its binding antigen is unknown.

This sequence was found in a human donor with ulcerative colitis or Crohn's disease, or a healthy co-twin of an affected twin (not recorded which). Sequenced material: blood.

The CDR3 region reads CASSFTSGMRYRTDTQYF. This sequence uses TRBV12-3 or TRBV12-4 and TRBJ2-3; TCRdb's assignment of TRBD2 cannot be checked, as there is no DNA. The CDR3 goes from the cysteine to the phenylalanine over 18 residues. Nucleotide data are not available.